The sequence of this T cell receptor beta chain was determined in a study of T cell responses to AZD1222 COVID-19 vaccine. The CDR3 spans 13 residues. V lost 5 bases, J lost 4 bases, and 6 bases stayed unmatched. The germline V gene has CDR1 GTSNPN and CDR2 SVGIG (reference sequence). Sequenced by immunoSEQ multiplex PCR; TCRdb stores in-frame clones only, minus some. There are 130,000 to 150,000 clones in the sample; about 93% occur only once, and 1.5% to 2% lies in the top ten. V usage is TRBV30 and J usage is TRBJ1-1; the match to TRBD1 covers 8 bases. This specimen consisted of peripheral blood, obtained on day 0 of AZD1222 vaccination. The TCR was taken from an adult in good health. The CDR3 DNA follows: TGTGCCTGGGCCTCAGACAGGGGCACTGAAGCTTTCTTT. This sequence encodes CAWASDRGTEAFF.